This TCR beta chain was obtained from a study of PD-L1 blockade in urothelial cancer. Study overall: Analyzed time points were 3 weeks (second dose) and 6 weeks after therapy began.

CDR3 size: 14 residues. V was trimmed by 6 bases and J by 7 bases, leaving 19 bases between them. Germline V gives CDR1 MDHEN, CDR2 SYDVKM. Time point meaning: pretreatment peripheral blood. Patients suffered from locally advanced or metastatic urothelial carcinoma. Sequenced by immunoSEQ multiplex PCR; TCRdb stores in-frame clones only, minus some. The table has 85,000 to 95,000 clones, around 89% seen once; the top ten hold about 1%. This clonotype was obtained from a woman aged 80 or over with urothelial cancer. This rearrangement joins TRBV28 to TRBJ2-7, with a possible D match to TRBD2 (6 bases). This specimen was PBMCs, taken around atezolizumab (anti-PD-L1) treatment. This chain's CDR3 is CASRVAQPGGEQYF. The CDR3 coding sequence is TGTGCCAGCAGAGTCGCCCAGCCCGGAGGGGAGCAGTACTTC.